This TCR beta chain is drawn from a study of T cell responses to AZD1222 COVID-19 vaccine. As regards this clone: Antigen: not known.

General study points: Samples come after the peak T cell response, not at day 14. Baseline testing showed seropositivity in only 6 or 7 AZD1222 recipients. The breadth and depth of Spike-specific TCRs increased once two AZD1222 doses had been given.

TCRdb keeps only in-frame clones here, not all; method: immunoSEQ multiplex PCR. The sample contains around 140,000 clones, roughly 87% of which appear only once. Sequenced here: peripheral blood, sampled 28 days after the second dose of the MenACWY control vaccine. This receptor was obtained from an adult who received the MenACWY meningococcal vaccine as a control.

The CDR3 here is CASSDRYQPQHF. The CDR3 region has the DNA TGTGCCAGCAGTGACAGGTATCAGCCCCAGCATTTT. The chain is built from TRBV27 and TRBJ1-5; maybe TRBD1 (6 bases). This CDR3 is built from 12 residues. V was cut by 5 bases and J by 5 bases, with 7 bases left in between. The germline V gene encodes CDR1 MNHEY and CDR2 SMNVEV (reference sequence).